This T cell receptor (beta chain) emerged from a study of blood T cell repertoires in COVID-19. Study-wide context: Italy, Spain and the United States were the sources of the convalescent and acute COVID-19 samples. Sample material is recorded as cDNA or gDNA derived from T cells, B-cell-depleted T cells, or PBMCs.

In the source study's methods: Amplification from reference gene primers served as the basis for estimated nucleated cell counts. Some clones are missing from TCRdb's copy, which holds only in-frame ones; the method was immunoSEQ multiplex PCR. The DNA gave D and trimming, while V, J and clone size come from that table. This table has a few hundred thousand clones, roughly 91% appearing once. Self-reported history from a screening survey and questionnaire set each donor's cohort. The germline V gene encodes CDR1 MGHDK and CDR2 SYGVNS. The CDR3 is 17 residues long. The germline V and J ends were trimmed by 1 base and 0 bases, with 10 bases remaining between them.

The gene calls are TRBV25-1 and TRBJ2-6; possible D gene TRBD1, 5 bases. Sequenced: PBMCs or T cells enriched from blood (not recorded which). The origin of this receptor is a woman aged 18-35 years who had recovered from COVID-19. The DNA of the CDR3 is TGTGCCAGCAGTGAATGGGCAGGGTACTCTGGGGCCAACGTCCTGACTTTC. This gives the protein CASSEWAGYSGANVLTF.